The 31 T cell receptor beta chains below were found in one sample sequenced in a study of blood T cell repertoires in COVID-19 (dated by TCRdb to the early 2020s). The library came from the immunoSEQ multiplex PCR assay. Here the immuneACCESS table is served through TCRdb, limited to in-frame sequences with V and J called. Missing clones are a known gap in these copies; in checked studies unresolved V genes cover under half, and the rest lacks a known reason. The sample table shows some 150,000 clones, and roughly 85% are seen once. Jointly, the top ten make up roughly 8% of the sample. The sequencing sample was made of peripheral blood. The receptors come from a woman aged 55-69 years with COVID-19, enrolled during active disease.

The chain carries TRBV3-1 (or the pseudogene TRBV3-2) and TRBJ1-3; D ambiguous. The germline gives CDR1 LGHDT, CDR2 YNNKEL (reference sequence). Trimming shortened V by 5 bases and J by 3 bases, and 14 bases separated the two germline ends. The CDR3 covers 15 residues. The CDR3 here is CASSIDYSFGNTIYF. CDR3 nucleotides: TGTGCCAGCAGCATCGATTACAGCTTTGGAAACACCATATATTTT.

This clone came up a few times. The gene calls are TRBV6-5 and TRBJ1-3; D is uncertain. With 5 bases removed from V and 0 bases from J, the gap between germline ends came to 8 bases. Germline CDR1 and CDR2: MNHEY and SVGAGI. The length of the CDR3 is 14 residues. The CDR3 DNA reads TGTGCCAGCAGTCAACAGATCTCTGGAAACACCATATATTTT. It translates to CASSQQISGNTIYF.

The chain recombines TRBV7-2 with TRBJ2-7, with 7 bases aligning to TRBD1. Germline V lookup: CDR1 SGHTA, CDR2 FQGNSA. V trimming: 5 bases; J trimming: 0 bases; junction bases outside the gene matches: 7. The CDR3 is 15 residues long. CDR3 amino acids: CASSPETGSSYEQYF. For the CDR3, the DNA is TGTGCCAGCAGCCCCGAGACAGGGAGCTCCTACGAGCAGTACTTC.

The V gene is TRBV7-9, the J gene TRBJ2-2; maybe TRBD1 (5 bases). Per the germline V gene, CDR1 is SEHNR and CDR2 is FQNEAQ (reference sequence). The V and J ends lost 3 bases and 7 bases respectively, with 6 bases between them. The CDR3 loop spans 12 amino acids. The CDR3, as DNA: TGTGCCAGCAGCTTTCAGGGCGGGGAGCTGTTTTTT. Translation: CASSFQGGELFF.

The chain uses TRBV6-5 and TRBJ1-1; no firm D call. The germline gives CDR1 MNHEY, CDR2 SVGAGI. The V end was cut by 5 bases, the J end by 5 bases, with 12 bases between. The CDR3 has 13 residues. DNA of the CDR3: TGTGCCAGCAGTATTCGGGAGGGAACTGAAGCTTTCTTT. Residues: CASSIREGTEAFF.

This clone was seen only a few times. The V and J genes are TRBV2 and TRBJ1-1, with D tentatively TRBD1 (6 bases). The CDR3 contains 13 residues. V gave up 8 bases and J gave up 3 bases, with 13 bases separating them. CDR1 and CDR2 from the germline V gene are SNHLY and FYNNEI. The CDR3 DNA follows: TGTGCCAGCGGGGGCAGAGGGGACACTGAAGCTTTCTTT. Amino acid sequence: CASGGRGDTEAFF.

This chain joins TRBV10-1 and TRBJ2-1; 10 bases line up with TRBD2. This CDR3 has 16 residues. V lost 4 bases and J lost 0; bases outside the gene matches: 3. The V gene's germline CDR1 is WNHNN and CDR2 SYGVQD (reference sequence). CDR3 sequence reads: CASSASGGSSYNEQFF. The CDR3 coding sequence is TGCGCCAGCAGTGCTAGCGGGGGTAGCTCCTACAATGAGCAGTTCTTC.

The CDR3 reads CASSKALQAGGAKNIQYF. DNA of the CDR3: TGTGCCAGCAGCAAAGCCCTACAGGCGGGAGGGGCCAAAAACATTCAGTACTTC. V is TRBV21-1 and J is TRBJ2-4; the DNA was not used to check the table's D call, TRBD2. TRBV21-1 is termed a pseudogene. The CDR3 runs to 18 residues.

The chain has TRBV5-1 and TRBJ1-1, with 8 nucleotides matching TRBD1. V gave up 0 bases and J gave up 6 bases; unmatched junction bases: 7. The germline V gene has CDR1 SGHRS and CDR2 YFSETQ. The CDR3 is 15 amino acids. The CDR3 here is CASSLETNRGSEAFF. The CDR3, as DNA: TGCGCCAGCAGCTTGGAGACAAACAGGGGGTCTGAAGCTTTCTTT.

This clone has just one count. V and J are TRBV27 and TRBJ2-3; 12 positions match TRBD1. Germline V gene lookup returns CDR1 MNHEY and CDR2 SMNVEV (reference sequence). After removal of 3 bases from V and 1 base from J, the junction contained 8 bases not matched to a gene. The CDR3 runs to 18 residues. This chain's CDR3 is CASSFSGTGGAGTDTQYF. The DNA of the CDR3 is TGTGCCAGCAGTTTCTCCGGGACAGGGGGCGCCGGCACAGATACGCAGTATTTT.

This rearrangement joins TRBV7-3 to TRBJ2-2; possible D gene TRBD1, 5 bases. Germline V gives CDR1 SGHTA, CDR2 FQGTGA. The length of the CDR3 is 15 residues. Trimming pared 0 bases from V and 1 base from J, leaving 6 bases between. The CDR3 sequence: CASSLTDRNTGELFF. The CDR3, as DNA: TGTGCCAGCAGCTTAACAGACAGGAACACCGGGGAGCTGTTTTTT.

V is TRBV14 and J is TRBJ2-2; a possible D gene is TRBD2 (6 bases). Germline values: CDR1 SGHDN, CDR2 FVKESK. This CDR3 is 15 amino acids long. V gave up 5 bases and J gave up 8 bases, with 18 bases separating them. The CDR3 here is CASSVRGIGRGELFF. In DNA, the CDR3 is TGTGCCAGCAGCGTCCGGGGGATCGGGCGTGGGGAGCTGTTTTTT.

The chain recombines TRBV20-1 with TRBJ1-5; no clear D. With 3 bases removed from V and 4 bases from J, the gap between germline ends came to 16 bases. In germline, CDR1 is DFQATT, CDR2 SNEGSKA (reference sequence). This CDR3 has 15 amino acids. For the CDR3, the DNA is TGCAGTGCTAGTAAAATAGGTAGCAGAAATCAGCCCCAGCATTTT. It translates to CSASKIGSRNQPQHF.

The chain couples TRBV20-1 to TRBJ1-2; 7 bases agree with TRBD1. This CDR3 contains 13 residues. Germline CDR1 reads DFQATT; CDR2 reads SNEGSKA (reference sequence). The trim removed 3 bases at V and 3 bases at J, leaving 4 bases unmatched. CDR3 region: CSASGGQYYGYTF. DNA for the CDR3: TGCAGTGCTAGTGGGGGACAGTACTATGGCTACACCTTC.

Of note for this clone: One junction end does not reproduce the germline sequence, and a read error may be involved. The V call is TRBV10-3, the J call TRBJ1-5, with 9 bases matching TRBD1. CDR1 is ENHRY, CDR2 SYGVKD, per germline. This CDR3 is 16 amino acids long. The CDR3 here is CAISESLDRGDQPQHF. CDR3 coding DNA: TGTGCCATCAGCGAGTCGCTTGACAGGGGGGATCAGCCCCAGCATTTT.

V and J are TRBV11-2 and TRBJ1-6; 9 nucleotides agree with TRBD1. This CDR3 region has 16 residues. The germline gives CDR1 SGHAT, CDR2 FQNNGV. V lost 2 bases and J lost 6; bases outside the gene matches: 5. The CDR3, as DNA: TGTGCCAGCAGCTTACAAGGGACAGGGATTAATTCACCCCTCCACTTT. Its translation is CASSLQGTGINSPLHF. The whole variable domain, filled in from reference TRBV11-2 and TRBJ1-6, reads EAGVAQSPRYKIIEKRQSVAFWCNPISGHATLYWYQQILGQGPKLLIQFQNNGVVDDSQLPKDRFSAERLKGVDSTLKIQPAKLEDSAVYLCASSLQGTGINSPLHFGNGTRLTVT.

The genes are TRBV11-2 and TRBJ1-5; 9 bases are a match to TRBD1. The CDR3 is made up of 15 amino acids. Germline values: CDR1 SGHAT, CDR2 FQNNGV. The ends lost 4 bases at V and 3 bases at J; junction bases unmatched: 4. The CDR3 protein is CASSSGQGVNQPQHF. The CDR3 DNA reads as TGTGCCAGCAGCTCGGGACAGGGCGTCAATCAGCCCCAGCATTTT.

This chain uses TRBV12-3 or TRBV12-4 with TRBJ1-2, with D tentatively TRBD1 (5 bases). V lost 6 bases to trimming and J lost 7 bases, with 15 bases between them. CDR3 length: 13 amino acids. CDR3 DNA: TGTGCCAGCAGGCAGGGTCGGATGGGTGGCTACACCTTC. This encodes CASRQGRMGGYTF.

The chain links TRBV27 to TRBJ2-2; D is ambiguous. The germline CDR1 and CDR2 sequences are MNHEY and SMNVEV (reference sequence). The V end was cut by 4 bases, the J end by 2 bases, with 5 bases between. The CDR3 length is 13 residues. Here the CDR3 reads CASSSSNTGELFF. In nucleotides, the CDR3 is TGTGCCAGCAGTTCAAGCAACACCGGGGAGCTGTTTTTT.

This clone was observed once. This chain uses TRBV30 with TRBJ2-2, with D possibly matching TRBD1 (6 bases). CDR1 is GTSNPN, CDR2 SVGIG, per germline (reference sequence). V shed 2 bases and J shed 2 bases, with 15 bases lying between them. The CDR3 has 16 residues. Written as DNA, the CDR3 is TGTGCCTGGAGTCACGCCAAGGACAGCAACACCGGGGAGCTGTTTTTT. Translated: CAWSHAKDSNTGELFF.

The chain joins TRBV30 to TRBJ1-5; 8 positions agree with TRBD1. V lost 3 bases to trimming and J lost 7 bases; unmatched junction nucleotides: 17. Germline CDR1 and CDR2: GTSNPN and SVGIG (reference sequence). The CDR3 extends over 17 amino acids. CDR3 nucleotides: TGTGCCTGGAGAAGGGTTCGGACAGGGTCTCAGGGACAGCCCCAGCATTTT. Protein: CAWRRVRTGSQGQPQHF. Full variable domain (remainder filled in from reference TRBV30 and TRBJ1-5): SQTIHQWPATLVQPVGSPLSLECTVEGTSNPNLYWYRQAAGRGLQLLFYSVGIGQISSEVPQNLSASRPQDRQFILSSKKLLLSDSGFYLCAWRRVRTGSQGQPQHFGDGTRLSIL.

V usage is TRBV7-2 and J usage is TRBJ2-2, with 8 bases identical to TRBD1. Trimming took 1 base from V and 4 from J; bases not matched to a gene: 2. The V gene's germline CDR1 is SGHTA and CDR2 FQGNSA. This CDR3 region has 15 residues. The CDR3 region has the DNA TGTGCCAGCAGCTTAGGGGACAGGTCCACCGGGGAGCTGTTTTTT. Its protein product is CASSLGDRSTGELFF.

This clone is a singleton in its sample. The gene calls are TRBV6-6 and TRBJ1-1; D not resolved. The germline V gene encodes CDR1 MNHNY and CDR2 SVGAGI (reference sequence). The CDR3 spans 14 residues. The CDR3 sequence: CVSEGQVMNTEAFF. The CDR3 DNA reads as TGTGTGTCGGAAGGCCAGGTCATGAACACTGAAGCTTTCTTT.

This rearrangement joins TRBV6-5 to TRBJ1-1; D gene uncertain. The V and J ends lost 0 bases and 6 bases respectively, with 14 bases between them. This CDR3 region has 15 residues. Germline V gene lookup returns CDR1 MNHEY and CDR2 SVGAGI. The CDR3 reads CASSYSYAGGSEAFF. DNA of the CDR3: TGTGCCAGCAGTTACTCGTATGCAGGAGGATCTGAAGCTTTCTTT.

The CDR3: CASSLLSRGRANEQFF. The CDR3 DNA sequence: TGCGCCAGCAGCTTGCTGTCCAGGGGGCGCGCCAATGAGCAGTTCTTC. The gene calls are TRBV5-1 and TRBJ2-1, with TRBD1 matching 8 bases. V trimming: 1 base; J trimming: 6 bases; junction bases outside the gene matches: 9. The V gene's germline CDR1 is SGHRS and CDR2 YFSETQ. This CDR3 has 16 residues. Complete variable domain (other parts from reference TRBV5-1 and TRBJ2-1): KAGVTQTPRYLIKTRGQQVTLSCSPISGHRSVSWYQQTPGQGLQFLFEYFSETQRNKGNFPGRFSGRQFSNSRSEMNVSTLELGDSALYLCASSLLSRGRANEQFFGPGTRLTVL.

The rearrangement uses TRBV6-5 and TRBJ1-1; D gene ambiguous. CDR3 length: 13 amino acids. Trimming cost V 6 bases and J 2 bases, with 10 bases left between them. Germline V CDR1 and CDR2: MNHEY, SVGAGI. CDR3 amino acids: CASSQSSNTEAFF. As DNA, the CDR3 is TGTGCCAGCAGCCAGTCTTCTAACACTGAAGCTTTCTTT.

For the CDR3, the DNA is TGTGCCAGCTCACCAGGGCAGAGCTCCTACAATGAGCAGTTCTTC. Protein sequence: CASSPGQSSYNEQFF. The V and J genes are TRBV18 and TRBJ2-1; D call uncertain. This CDR3 is 15 amino acids long. Between the trimmed V and J ends, which lost 2 bases and 0 bases, there was a span of 8 bases. Germline CDR1 KGHSH, CDR2 LQKENI.

The chain recombines TRBV5-4 with TRBJ2-7; 10 bases are shared with TRBD1. J was trimmed by 6 bases and V by 4 bases; bases with no gene match: 7. Germline-derived CDR1 and CDR2 are SGHNT and YYREEE (reference sequence). The CDR3 runs to 14 residues. CDR3 in amino acids: CASSLWDRGSEQYF. CDR3 nucleotides: TGTGCCAGCAGCCTTTGGGACAGGGGTAGCGAGCAGTACTTC.

This chain connects TRBV7-6 to TRBJ1-3, with 9 bases fitting TRBD1. The germline CDR1 and CDR2 sequences are SGHVS and FNYEAQ. V lost 3 bases to trimming and J lost 9 bases; unmatched junction nucleotides: 9. The CDR3 is 15 residues long. The CDR3 region is CASSLAGTGMGTIYF. CDR3 DNA: TGTGCCAGCAGCTTGGCCGGGACAGGGATGGGCACCATATATTTT.

The chain carries TRBV5-4 and TRBJ1-6, with 7 bases matching TRBD1. There are 13 residues in the CDR3. Per germline, CDR1 SGHNT and CDR2 YYREEE (reference sequence). With V trimmed by 0 bases and J by 13 bases, 4 bases remained unmatched. CDR3 in amino acids: CASSLDRGAPLHF. CDR3 coding DNA: TGTGCCAGCAGCTTGGACAGGGGAGCGCCCCTCCACTTT.

DNA of the CDR3: TGTGCCAGCAGTTTATCATCGGACAGGGGCCACTATGGCTACACCTTC. Protein: CASSLSSDRGHYGYTF. The V gene is TRBV27, the J gene TRBJ1-2; 9 bases fit TRBD1. Germline CDR1 reads MNHEY; CDR2 reads SMNVEV (reference sequence). Trimming took 0 bases from V and 3 from J; bases not matched to a gene: 5. This CDR3 spans 16 amino acids.